Presented here are 26 T cell receptor beta chains from one specimen sequenced in a study of T-cell memory formation after mild COVID-19. Each CDR3 protein is one row after TCRdb ran MiXCR on the 5' RACE reads. This table has 300,000 or so distinct CDR3 sequences, 15% to 20% appearing once. The sequenced sample consisted of PBMCs or a T cell subset sorted from them (not recorded which). The origin of the receptors is a man aged 18 to 35 who had mild COVID-19 (a few samples of this study predate the infection). Cell type and time point are not known.

This chain joins TRBV18 and TRBJ1-6, with 7 nucleotides matching TRBD1. Trimming cost V 1 base and J 7 bases; bases outside gene matches: 10. Germline V lookup: CDR1 KGHSH, CDR2 LQKENI. The CDR3 runs to 17 residues. CDR3 amino acids: CASSPRGQLTQNSPLHF. CDR3 nucleotide sequence: TGTGCCAGCTCACCACGGGGACAGCTCACCCAGAATTCACCCCTCCACTTT.

The chain has TRBV10-3 and TRBJ2-2; TRBD1 agrees at 9 bases. Germline loops: CDR1 ENHRY, CDR2 SYGVKD. V lost 4 bases and J lost 4; bases outside the gene matches: 7. The CDR3 contains 16 residues. The CDR3 nucleotides read TGTGCCATCAGTGGTGGGACAGGGACGATCACCGGGGAGCTGTTTTTT. Residues: CAISGGTGTITGELFF.

This clonotype has a handful of counts. The rearrangement joins TRBV7-8 to TRBJ2-1; perhaps TRBD2 as D (5 bases). This CDR3 region has 14 residues. V shed 5 bases and J shed 7 bases, with 15 bases lying between them. Germline V gene lookup returns CDR1 SGHVS and CDR2 FQNEAQ. The CDR3 bases are TGTGCCAGCAGCGGGAGACACCCCGGGAATGAGCAGTTCTTC. As protein: CASSGRHPGNEQFF.

This clonotype occurred a few times. The chain carries TRBV28 and TRBJ1-1; D is uncertain. The V end was cut by 3 bases, the J end by 6 bases, with 14 bases between. Germline V gene data show CDR1 as MDHEN and CDR2 as SYDVKM. The CDR3 runs 14 residues. CDR3: CASSFESPHAEAFF. The CDR3 nucleotides are TGTGCCAGCAGTTTCGAGTCCCCGCACGCTGAAGCTTTCTTT.

This clonotype was recorded a few times. J is TRBJ1-6 and V is TRBV4-1; a possible D gene is TRBD1 (6 bases). The CDR3 totals 16 residues. CDR1 is MGHRA and CDR2 is YSYEKL in the germline V gene. V gave up 5 bases and J gave up 0 bases, with 11 bases separating them. CDR3 residues: CASSAGGASYNSPLHF. CDR3 nucleotide sequence: TGCGCCAGCAGCGCGGGGGGGGCCTCCTATAATTCACCCCTCCACTTT.

The V gene is TRBV20-1, the J gene TRBJ2-1; D not resolved. Germline CDR1 reads DFQATT; CDR2 reads SNEGSKA (reference sequence). This CDR3 is built from 13 residues. Trimming removed 3 bases at V and 0 bases at J, with 6 bases between. The CDR3 sequence: CSASPRSYNEQFF. CDR3 nucleotide sequence: TGCAGTGCTAGCCCCCGCTCCTACAATGAGCAGTTCTTC.

This chain uses TRBV7-3 with TRBJ2-2; D unclear. The CDR3 is made up of 14 amino acids. Germline-derived CDR1 and CDR2 are SGHTA and FQGTGA. V lost 2 bases and J lost 3, with 7 bases in between. The CDR3 bases are TGTGCCAGCAGCTTAGAACGGGACACCGGGGAGCTGTTTTTT. It is translated as CASSLERDTGELFF.

J is TRBJ2-2 and V is TRBV12-3 or TRBV12-4, with 15 bases aligning to TRBD2. The CDR3 loop spans 18 amino acids. V was pared by 6 bases and J by 2 bases, with 7 bases of the junction left unmatched. The CDR3 bases are TGTGCCAGCAGCCGACCGGGACTAGCGGGGGGTAACACCGGGGAGCTGTTTTTT. Its protein is CASSRPGLAGGNTGELFF.

There are a few counts of this clonotype. The rearrangement joins TRBV5-4 to TRBJ2-3; 15 nucleotides line up with TRBD2. The CDR3 is made up of 15 amino acids. Germline CDR1 and CDR2: SGHNT and YYREEE (reference sequence). With V trimmed by 9 bases and J by 4 bases, 6 bases remained unmatched. DNA of the CDR3: TGTGCCACGAGGACTAGCGGGGGGGCCGCAGATACGCAGTATTTT. Protein sequence: CATRTSGGAADTQYF.

This clonotype was seen a few times. This chain uses TRBV27 with TRBJ1-2; 7 bases line up with TRBD1. Germline values: CDR1 MNHEY, CDR2 SMNVEV (reference sequence). V lost 5 bases and J lost 3; bases outside the gene matches: 9. The CDR3 extends over 15 amino acids. CDR3 sequence: CASSPRTGTYYGYTF. The CDR3 DNA follows: TGTGCCAGCAGTCCCCGGACAGGAACCTACTATGGCTACACCTTC.

This clonotype was picked up a small number of times. The rearrangement joins TRBV6-2 or TRBV6-3 to TRBJ1-2; D remains unclear. Between the trimmed V and J ends, which lost 5 bases and 1 base, there was a span of 11 bases. Germline V gene sequence: CDR1 MNHEY, CDR2 SVGEGT. The CDR3 sequence is 14 residues long. CDR3 sequence: CASSTPGVNYGYTF. CDR3 DNA: TGTGCCAGCAGTACTCCGGGCGTTAACTATGGCTACACCTTC.

The gene calls are TRBV6-5 and TRBJ2-5; 10 nucleotides line up with TRBD2. Trimming removed 2 bases from V and 4 bases from J; junction bases left unmatched: 1. CDR1 MNHEY and CDR2 SVGAGI come from the germline V gene. This CDR3 contains 14 residues. The CDR3 loop is CASSYVAGGETQYF. CDR3 nucleotide sequence: TGTGCCAGCAGTTACGTAGCGGGGGGAGAGACCCAGTACTTC.

The J gene is TRBJ1-1, the V gene TRBV12-3 or TRBV12-4; D unresolved. CDR3 size: 14 residues. V lost 6 bases to trimming and J lost 3 bases, with 14 bases between them. CDR3 sequence: CASRAQTVDTEAFF. As DNA, the CDR3 is TGTGCCAGCAGGGCCCAAACAGTGGACACTGAAGCTTTCTTT.

The rearrangement joins TRBV20-1 to TRBJ2-1, with TRBD2 identical over 9 bases. V shed 4 bases, J shed 6 bases, and the junction held 7 bases outside the gene matches. In germline, CDR1 is DFQATT, CDR2 SNEGSKA (reference sequence). The CDR3 has 14 residues. As DNA, the CDR3 is TGCAGTGCTACGAAGCCGGGACTAGCCAATGAGCAGTTCTTC. Translating gives CSATKPGLANEQFF.

The chain has TRBV30 and TRBJ1-2; weak D call: TRBD1 (6 bases). Germline CDR1 GTSNPN, CDR2 SVGIG (reference sequence). This CDR3 region has 12 residues. Trimming cost V 2 bases and J 8 bases, with 12 bases left between them. The CDR3 is CAWSTGIRGYTF. As DNA, the CDR3 is TGTGCCTGGAGTACAGGGATCCGGGGCTACACCTTC.

This chain connects TRBV11-2 to TRBJ1-2; D is possibly TRBD1 (5 bases). V lost 4 bases to trimming and J lost 5 bases, with 17 bases between them. This CDR3 has 15 residues. CDR1 and CDR2 (germline): SGHAT, FQNNGV. The CDR3 nucleotides read TGTGCCAGCAGCTACACCCTGACAGAGTTATATGGCTACACCTTC. Its translation: CASSYTLTELYGYTF.

The gene calls are TRBV24-1 and TRBJ2-2, with 12 nucleotides matching TRBD1. CDR3 length equals 15 residues. CDR1 is KGHDR and CDR2 is SFDVKD in the germline V gene. CDR3 bases: TGTGCGGCGGGACAGGGGGCGCCTTACACCGGGGAGCTGTTTTTT. Translating it yields CAAGQGAPYTGELFF.

This clonotype was counted only a few times. This CDR3 is CASSYPPGQGAAGYTF. In DNA, the CDR3 is TGCGCCAGCAGCTACCCCCCGGGACAGGGGGCCGCTGGCTACACCTTC. The chain is built from TRBV5-1 and TRBJ1-2; 12 bases align to TRBD1. Germline CDR1 reads SGHRS; CDR2 reads YFSETQ. The CDR3 runs to 16 residues. V was clipped by 3 bases and J by 7 bases; unmatched bases: 10.

The J gene is TRBJ2-3, the V gene TRBV20-1, with D unresolved. CDR1 is DFQATT, CDR2 SNEGSKA, per germline (reference sequence). CDR3 length equals 13 residues. Trimming cost V 1 base and J 0 bases, with 5 bases left between them. DNA for the CDR3: TGCAGTGCTAGAGTTGATAGCACAGATACGCAGTATTTT. Residues: CSARVDSTDTQYF.

Only a few counts were recorded for this clonotype. V is TRBV12-3 or TRBV12-4 and J is TRBJ2-1, with TRBD1 identical over 7 bases. The CDR3 has 15 residues. V trimming: 8 bases; J trimming: 0 bases; junction bases outside the gene matches: 7. CDR3 protein: CASCRQGSSYNEQFF. The CDR3 nucleotides are TGTGCCAGCTGCCGACAGGGAAGCTCCTACAATGAGCAGTTCTTC.

There are a few counts of this clonotype. The rearrangement uses TRBV6-5 and TRBJ2-5; 10 nucleotides line up with TRBD1. CDR3 length: 16 amino acids. The ends lost 0 bases at V and 5 bases at J; junction bases unmatched: 6. Germline V CDR1 and CDR2: MNHEY, SVGAGI. In DNA, the CDR3 is TGTGCCAGCAGTTACTCGAACTGGGGACAGGGGGAGACCCAGTACTTC. Protein product: CASSYSNWGQGETQYF.

This clonotype has just a few counts. The V and J genes are TRBV4-1 and TRBJ2-1, with 8 bases matching TRBD1. The trim removed 5 bases at V and 7 bases at J, leaving 13 bases unmatched. This CDR3 is built from 16 residues. Per the germline V gene, CDR1 is MGHRA and CDR2 is YSYEKL. CDR3 nucleotide sequence: TGCGCCAGCAGCTCCCCCGGGCAGGGGGCGATGAATGAGCAGTTCTTC. It specifies CASSSPGQGAMNEQFF.

This clonotype appeared many times. The V call is TRBV7-3, the J call TRBJ2-2; D not certain. The length of the CDR3 is 14 residues. Germline CDR1 and CDR2: SGHTA and FQGTGA. V was clipped by 2 bases and J by 6 bases, with 10 bases between them. As DNA, the CDR3 is TGTGCCAGCAGCTTAGTCCCAGCAGCCGGGGAGCTGTTTTTT. Its protein is CASSLVPAAGELFF.

This clonotype has more than one count but fewer than ten. The chain uses TRBV6-5 and TRBJ2-5; TRBD1 matches 8 bases. Trimming took 4 bases from V and 1 from J; bases not matched to a gene: 5. CDR3 size: 15 residues. The V gene's germline CDR1 is MNHEY and CDR2 SVGAGI. The DNA for the CDR3 is TGTGCCAGCAGTTCACATGACAGGGGCCAAGAGACCCAGTACTTC. It is translated as CASSSHDRGQETQYF.

The genes are TRBV20-1 and TRBJ1-1; 7 bases match TRBD1. The CDR3 has 13 amino acids. The germline V gene has CDR1 DFQATT and CDR2 SNEGSKA (reference sequence). The CDR3 reads CRVTGAKNTEAFF. CDR3 DNA sequence: TGCAGGGTTACAGGGGCAAAGAACACTGAAGCTTTCTTT.

This clonotype was detected only a few times. The chain combines TRBV7-9 with TRBJ2-2; D call uncertain. The CDR3 is 15 amino acids. The germline V gene encodes CDR1 SEHNR and CDR2 FQNEAQ (reference sequence). The V end was cut by 1 base, the J end by 6 bases, with 12 bases between. The CDR3 DNA reads as TGTGCCAGCAGCTTAGGAGGATCCGCGGCCGGGGAGCTGTTTTTT. Its translation: CASSLGGSAAGELFF.